What follows describes a single TCR beta chain. Its antigen remains unidentified. This CDR3 has 18 amino acids. Germline CDR1 is MNHEY and CDR2 is SMNVEV (reference sequence). J was trimmed by 5 bases and V by 6 bases; bases with no gene match: 12. Sequenced by immunoSEQ multiplex PCR; TCRdb stores in-frame clones only, minus some. The sample consists of about 130,000 clones, around 90% of them appearing once. The record originates from a study of graft-versus-host responses after intestinal transplantation. Whole-study context: Every one of the recipients received anti-thymocyte globulin induction and afterwards took tacrolimus and steroids for about 3 years.

The origin of this receptor is a human donor who received an intestinal transplant. The sample consisted of unstimulated CD4+ T cells sorted from spleen or lymph node cells, taken before intestinal transplant. V and J are TRBV27 and TRBJ2-1, with 14 bases aligning to TRBD2. This chain's CDR3 is CASSRGLAGGVVDNEQFF. The CDR3 nucleotides read TGTGCCAGCAGCCGTGGACTAGCGGGAGGAGTGGTGGACAATGAGCAGTTCTTC.